A few counts support the clone carrying this TCR beta chain. The target antigen is unknown. This sample is part of a study of CD8 T cells in ankylosing spondylitis. Generation of TCR beta libraries employed quantitative 5'-RACE incorporating molecular barcodes. TCRdb passed the 5' RACE reads through MiXCR, listing each CDR3 protein once. Counted here are a few hundred thousand distinct CDR3 sequences, approximately 20% occurring once; the ten biggest clones make up less than 20%. Study-level findings and limits: Enrichment of disease-linked clones was reportedly significant in matched ankylosing spondylitis synovial fluid. Certain motif variants had earlier been reported in reactive arthritis synovial fluid and blood. Apparently characteristic of ankylosing spondylitis blood was a TCR beta motif (about eight highly homologous variants). Those disease-linked clones were CD8+; they were also relatively rare in peripheral blood.

The sample comprised blood, either unsorted or a sorted T cell fraction (not recorded which). The source is a male donor with ankylosing spondylitis.

In nucleotides, the CDR3 is TGCAGCGTTGAAGATCTCTGGCTAGCGGGATCCTCTTACAATGAGCAGTTCTTC. Translating gives CSVEDLWLAGSSYNEQFF. The rearrangement uses TRBV29-1 and TRBJ2-1; 9 nucleotides align to TRBD2. The CDR3 contains 18 residues. J lost 4 bases, V lost 0 bases, and 13 bases had no gene match. CDR1 and CDR2 (germline): SQVTM, ANQGSEA.